These 8 T cell receptor beta chains came from one sample sequenced in a study of cytomegalovirus exposure and HLA in healthy donors. Use of 60 Vbeta and 13 Jbeta primers characterized the PCR. Generated by immunoSEQ multiplex PCR, the TCRdb table keeps only in-frame clones and is missing some. The sample lists 100,000 to 150,000 clones, about a sixth seen once, with roughly 3% in the top ten. Sample: PBMCs. The receptors here all came from a female donor in good health and CMV-seropositive.

There are a few counts of this clone. The V and J genes are TRBV30 and TRBJ2-7; D may be TRBD2 (5 bases). The CDR3 totals 15 residues. Between the trimmed V and J ends, which lost 1 base and 4 bases, there was a span of 17 bases. The V gene's germline CDR1 is GTSNPN and CDR2 SVGIG (reference sequence). The CDR3 is CAWSGRMGSGYEQYF. As DNA, the CDR3 is TGTGCCTGGAGTGGCCGAATGGGGAGTGGGTACGAGCAGTACTTC.

The V gene is TRBV10-3, the J gene TRBJ1-1; 10 nucleotides align to TRBD1. There are 18 residues in the CDR3. Trimming at V came to 2 bases and at J to 0 bases, leaving 9 bases not matched to a gene. Germline values: CDR1 ENHRY, CDR2 SYGVKD. The CDR3 DNA follows: TGTGCCATCAGTGAGCCCGGGACAGGGGTTACTATGAACACTGAAGCTTTCTTT. It translates to CAISEPGTGVTMNTEAFF.

This clone was seen a few times. This sequence joins TRBV5-4 and TRBJ2-3; 7 bases match TRBD1. Germline V gene sequence: CDR1 SGHNT, CDR2 YYREEE (reference sequence). V was pared by 0 bases and J by 4 bases, with 8 bases of the junction left unmatched. This CDR3 region has 16 residues. The CDR3 loop is CASSLGNRGGADTQYF. The CDR3 DNA reads as TGTGCCAGCAGCTTGGGGAACAGGGGTGGCGCAGATACGCAGTATTTT.

The chain combines TRBV15 with TRBJ1-3; D is unclear. The CDR3 is 15 residues long. Trimming removed 1 base at V and 0 bases at J, with 7 bases between. Germline CDR1 reads LNHNV; CDR2 reads YYDKDF (reference sequence). The CDR3 spells CATSRGRSSGNTIYF. In DNA, the CDR3 is TGTGCCACCAGCAGAGGAAGGAGCTCTGGAAACACCATATATTTT.

V is TRBV28 and J is TRBJ2-2, with 8 positions matching TRBD1. Germline V gene sequence: CDR1 MDHEN, CDR2 SYDVKM. This CDR3 is 14 amino acids long. The V gene end was trimmed by 5 bases and the J gene end by 3 bases; junction bases not matched to a gene: 2. The CDR3 loop reads CASSLGQDTGELFF. The CDR3 nucleotides are TGTGCCAGCAGTCTGGGACAGGACACCGGGGAGCTGTTTTTT.

The chain uses TRBV25-1 and TRBJ1-4, with D perhaps matching TRBD1 (5 bases). The CDR3 spans 14 residues. Germline V gene sequence: CDR1 MGHDK, CDR2 SYGVNS. Trimming took off 3 bases at V and 8 bases at J, with 13 bases between the two ends. The CDR3 DNA reads as TGTGCCAGCAGTGACTCTGGGGGGATGGAAAAACTGTTTTTT. This sequence encodes CASSDSGGMEKLFF.

The chain has TRBV6-1 and TRBJ2-1; D may be TRBD1 (5 bases). V shed 7 bases and J shed 7 bases, with 11 bases lying between them. In germline, CDR1 is MNHNS, CDR2 SASEGT. The CDR3 is 12 amino acids. In DNA, the CDR3 is TGTGCCAGCAAGGGGAATGCGAATGAGCAGTTCTTC. Amino acids: CASKGNANEQFF.

This clone occurred once. The genes are TRBV19 and TRBJ1-4, with D tentatively TRBD1 (5 bases). The germline V gene has CDR1 LNHDA and CDR2 SQIVND (reference sequence). The CDR3 sequence is 13 residues long. V was pared by 1 base and J by 7 bases, with 7 bases between. The CDR3 here is CASSIGRAEKLFF. The CDR3, as DNA: TGTGCCAGTAGTATAGGCAGGGCTGAAAAACTGTTTTTT.